This T cell receptor beta chain was sequenced during a study of CD8 T cells in ankylosing spondylitis. V lost 6 bases, J lost 2 bases, and 11 bases lay in between. CDR3 size: 14 residues. Germline assignment: CDR1 MGHDK and CDR2 SYGVNS. About this clonotype: As yet, its antigen is unknown.

The study, taken as a whole, reports: Ankylosing spondylitis blood appeared to be characterized by a TCR beta motif of eight or nine highly homologous variants.

TCRdb called the 5' RACE reads again in MiXCR, with one record for every CDR3 protein. The table includes under 450,000 distinct CDR3 sequences, roughly 17% detected once. The TCR originated in a male donor with ankylosing spondylitis. V usage is TRBV25-1 and J usage is TRBJ1-3, with D unresolved. Sequences were obtained from blood, either unsorted or a sorted T cell fraction (not recorded which). CDR3 region: CASSNVGAGNTIYF. For the CDR3, the DNA is TGTGCCAGCAGCAACGTGGGCGCTGGAAACACCATATATTTT. Complete variable domain (other parts from reference TRBV25-1 and TRBJ1-3): EADIYQTPRYLVIGTGKKITLECSQTMGHDKMYWYQQDPGMELHLIHYSYGVNSTEKGDLSSESTVSRIRTEHFPLTLESARPSHTSQYLCASSNVGAGNTIYFGEGSWLTVV.